The 10 T cell receptor beta chains given below trace back to one sample, sequenced in a study of control samples from healthy donors and cancer patients. TCRdb's copy holds only in-frame clones and misses some; the assay was immunoSEQ multiplex PCR. This table has about 160,000 clones, roughly 90% appearing once. Sequencing was performed on blood. Receptors were obtained from a man aged 25-45 years in good health.

The chain carries TRBV7-2 and TRBJ1-1, with TRBD1 identical over 7 bases. The CDR3 sequence is 14 residues long. The germline gives CDR1 SGHTA, CDR2 FQGNSA. V lost 4 bases, J lost 1 base, and 3 bases stayed unmatched. CDR3 DNA sequence: TGTGCCAGCAGCTACCACAGGGGGAACACTGAAGCTTTCTTT. Protein product: CASSYHRGNTEAFF.

CDR3 in amino acids: CASSYSQGSHNSPLHF. Written as DNA, the CDR3 is TGTGCCAGCAGTTACTCACAGGGCAGTCATAATTCACCCCTCCACTTT. The rearrangement uses TRBV6-5 and TRBJ1-6; possibly TRBD1 for D (6 bases). CDR1 is MNHEY, CDR2 SVGAGI, per germline. The CDR3 is 16 amino acids. The germline V and J ends were trimmed by 0 bases and 5 bases, with 11 bases remaining between them.

This clone was found a few times. The chain's CDR3 is CASSANSLEDYSNYGYTF. The CDR3 nucleotides are TGTGCCAGCAGCGCCAACAGTTTAGAGGATTATTCTAACTATGGCTACACCTTC. This chain links TRBV7-8 with TRBJ1-2; D ambiguous. In germline, CDR1 is SGHVS, CDR2 FQNEAQ. The CDR3 is made up of 18 amino acids. Trimming left V 5 bases short and J 0 bases short, with 22 bases between.

Points on this clone: Within the sample, other DNA sequences also encode this same CDR3. The chain employs TRBV7-3 and TRBJ1-1; D is unresolved. CDR1 SGHTA and CDR2 FQGTGA come from the germline V gene. The CDR3 spans 13 residues. V gave up 4 bases and J gave up 0 bases, with 6 bases separating them. CDR3 nucleotides: TGTGCCAGCAGCTCCTCATTGAACACTGAAGCTTTCTTT. Its protein product is CASSSSLNTEAFF.

The chain has TRBV6-5 and TRBJ1-6, with D perhaps TRBD1 (6 bases). Germline V gene lookup returns CDR1 MNHEY and CDR2 SVGAGI. Trimming removed 7 bases at V and 11 bases at J, with 18 bases between. This CDR3 is 14 amino acids long. The chain's CDR3 is CASKIPGDQTPLHF. As DNA, the CDR3 is TGTGCCAGCAAAATACCAGGGGATCAGACACCCCTCCACTTT.

The V and J genes are TRBV28 and TRBJ1-6, with D tentatively TRBD1 (6 bases). Germline V gives CDR1 MDHEN, CDR2 SYDVKM. The CDR3 consists of 15 residues. V was shortened by 6 bases and J by 3 bases, with 12 bases between the two germline ends. This CDR3 reads CASREGDNYNSPLHF. DNA of the CDR3: TGTGCCAGCAGAGAGGGGGATAACTATAATTCACCCCTCCACTTT.

The gene calls are TRBV7-3 and TRBJ2-5, with D hard to call. This CDR3 contains 15 residues. From germline, CDR1 is SGHTA and CDR2 FQGTGA. V shed 0 bases and J shed 7 bases, with 15 bases lying between them. The CDR3 coding sequence is TGTGCCAGCAGCTTAACGCCCCAAGAATTCGGGACCCAGTACTTC. Translating gives CASSLTPQEFGTQYF.

The chain combines TRBV28 with TRBJ2-7; 8 nucleotides align to TRBD1. Germline-derived CDR1 and CDR2 are MDHEN and SYDVKM. V dropped 6 bases and J dropped 2; count of bases not matched to a gene: 9. The CDR3 extends over 15 amino acids. The chain's CDR3 is CASSPGTGQAYEQYF. CDR3 sequence (DNA): TGTGCCAGCAGCCCCGGGACAGGTCAAGCCTACGAGCAGTACTTC.

The CDR3 is CASSSREQYF. The CDR3 coding sequence is TGTGCCAGCAGTTCTCGCGAGCAGTACTTC. The chain is built from TRBV28 and TRBJ2-7; no clear D. The CDR3 extends over 10 amino acids. CDR1 is MDHEN, CDR2 SYDVKM, per germline. Trimming took 4 bases from V and 6 from J, leaving 4 bases between them.

This chain links TRBV19 with TRBJ1-1; the D is unclear. The CDR3 is made up of 15 amino acids. CDR1 is LNHDA and CDR2 is SQIVND in the germline V gene (reference sequence). Trimming removed 5 bases from V and 0 bases from J, with 13 bases in between. This CDR3 is CASSASISMNTEAFF. The CDR3 DNA is TGTGCCAGTAGTGCTTCTATTTCGATGAACACTGAAGCTTTCTTT.